Following are 27 T cell receptor beta chains from one sample sequenced in a study of neoadjuvant anti-PD-1 for oral cavity cancer. Method: immunoSEQ multiplex PCR; TCRdb's copy keeps in-frame clones and lacks some. The profile shows 7,200 or so clones, 75% of them singletons. Sequencing used PBMCs, obtained before nivolumab (anti-PD-1) treatment. The receptors originated from a person between 40 and 85 years old with oral cavity squamous cell carcinoma.

This clone was counted once. The chain combines TRBV19 with TRBJ2-2; no clear D. CDR3 length: 13 amino acids. Germline V gives CDR1 LNHDA, CDR2 SQIVND (reference sequence). The V gene lost 1 base and the J gene lost 6 bases, with 6 bases spanning the gap. CDR3 in DNA: TGTGCCAGTAGTATAGGGTTGGCCGGGGAGCTGTTTTTT. Translating gives CASSIGLAGELFF.

J is TRBJ1-5 and V is TRBV2; 9 bases align to TRBD1. CDR3 length: 14 amino acids. Germline CDR1 SNHLY, CDR2 FYNNEI. V dropped 5 bases and J dropped 7; count of bases not matched to a gene: 6. The CDR3 coding sequence is TGTGCCAGCAGTACACAGGGGGCCAGGCAGCCCCAGCATTTT. This encodes CASSTQGARQPQHF.

Of note for this clone: An end of the junction does not agree with germline; a read error may underlie this. The rearrangement uses TRBV6-5 and TRBJ2-5; 9 nucleotides match TRBD1. This CDR3 has 13 residues. Per the germline V gene, CDR1 is MNHEY and CDR2 is SVGAGI. DNA of the CDR3: TGTGCCAGCAGGGGGACAGGGAAAGAGACCCGGTACTTC. Translating it yields CASRGTGKETRYF.

This clone was counted a single time. The chain carries TRBV19 and TRBJ1-2; D gene ambiguous. This CDR3 contains 14 residues. V was pared by 3 bases and J by 5 bases, with 13 bases between. From germline, CDR1 is LNHDA and CDR2 SQIVND (reference sequence). The CDR3 DNA sequence: TGTGCCAGTAGTATCGAAATAGTGGAGTATGGCTACACCTTC. Translation gives CASSIEIVEYGYTF.

The chain has TRBV23-1 and TRBJ1-5; the match to TRBD1 covers 9 bases. TRBV23-1 is known as an ORF, though its function is uncertain. V trimming: 0 bases; J trimming: 0 bases; junction bases outside the gene matches: 3. This CDR3 comprises 17 residues. This CDR3 reads CASSQSATGGSNQPQHF. CDR3 bases: TGCGCCAGCAGTCAATCGGCGACAGGGGGTAGCAATCAGCCCCAGCATTTT.

CDR3 bases: TGCGCCACCCAGGAGGGGGAGCTGTTTTTT. Its protein product is CATQEGELFF. This rearrangement joins TRBV10-2 to TRBJ2-2; D remains ambiguous. Between the trimmed V and J ends, which lost 10 bases and 8 bases, there was a span of 8 bases. Germline V gives CDR1 WSHSY, CDR2 SAAADI. This CDR3 is 10 amino acids long.

The rearrangement joins TRBV9 to TRBJ1-4; the match to TRBD1 covers 8 bases. Germline assignment: CDR1 SGDLS and CDR2 YYNGEE. V shed 0 bases, J shed 8 bases, and the junction held 6 bases outside the gene matches. CDR3 length: 15 amino acids. The CDR3 reads CASSVGDRPLEKLFF. The DNA of the CDR3 is TGTGCCAGCAGCGTAGGGGACAGGCCTTTAGAAAAACTGTTTTTT.

V and J are TRBV18 and TRBJ2-2; 8 nucleotides align to TRBD2. Losses at the gene ends were 3 bases for V and 3 bases for J; bases not matched to a gene: 6. The CDR3 covers 16 residues. The germline V gene encodes CDR1 KGHSH and CDR2 LQKENI. The CDR3 DNA follows: TGTGCCAGCTCACCCCGGGGGGGTTCGGACACCGGGGAGCTGTTTTTT. Protein product: CASSPRGGSDTGELFF.

This CDR3 is CASSQRPGTSGGSSSYNEQFF. The CDR3 DNA follows: TGCGCCAGCAGCCAACGACCCGGGACTAGCGGGGGGTCCAGCTCCTACAATGAGCAGTTCTTC. This sequence joins TRBV4-1 and TRBJ2-1; 15 bases align to TRBD2. CDR3 length equals 21 residues. Trimming removed 2 bases from V and 0 bases from J; junction bases left unmatched: 11. The germline gives CDR1 MGHRA, CDR2 YSYEKL.

This clone was observed once. V gene TRBV5-6 combines with J gene TRBJ2-2, with TRBD2 matching 10 bases. Germline V gives CDR1 SGHDT, CDR2 YYEEEE. Losses at the gene ends were 0 bases for V and 2 bases for J; bases not matched to a gene: 4. The CDR3 is 17 residues long. The CDR3 protein is CASSLERTSGNTGELFF. The CDR3 DNA follows: TGTGCCAGCAGCTTGGAAAGGACTAGCGGTAACACCGGGGAGCTGTTTTTT.

CDR3 in amino acids: CASSLWQGGTYEQYF. Written as DNA, the CDR3 is TGTGCCAGCAGTTTATGGCAGGGGGGCACCTACGAGCAGTACTTC. The chain uses TRBV28 and TRBJ2-7, with a tentative D call TRBD1 (7 bases). The germline CDR1 and CDR2 sequences are MDHEN and SYDVKM. The CDR3 is 15 residues long. Trimming took 0 bases from V and 2 from J, leaving 11 bases between them.

This chain connects TRBV9 to TRBJ1-1; no clear D. The germline V gene encodes CDR1 SGDLS and CDR2 YYNGEE. With 2 bases removed from V and 5 bases from J, the gap between germline ends came to 10 bases. The CDR3 length is 13 residues. In DNA, the CDR3 is TGTGCCAGCAGCGTTTTGAGTGAGACTGAAGCTTTCTTT. Amino acid sequence: CASSVLSETEAFF.

The DNA for the CDR3 is TGTGCCATCAGTGGTCAGACAGGGGGCGACGAGCAGTACTTC. It codes for CAISGQTGGDEQYF. This chain uses TRBV10-3 with TRBJ2-7; TRBD1 matches 10 bases. The CDR3 length is 14 residues. Germline V gene data show CDR1 as ENHRY and CDR2 as SYGVKD. The J segment lost 5 bases and the V segment lost 4 bases, leaving 5 bases of the junction unmatched.

The V gene is TRBV11-2, the J gene TRBJ1-1; 8 nucleotides align to TRBD1. The CDR3 has 14 residues. The J segment lost 6 bases and the V segment lost 3 bases, leaving 6 bases of the junction unmatched. In germline, CDR1 is SGHAT, CDR2 FQNNGV. The CDR3 sequence is CASSFRGRGSEAFF. Written as DNA, the CDR3 is TGTGCCAGCAGCTTCAGGGGGCGCGGTTCTGAAGCTTTCTTT.

This clone was observed a handful of times. The rearrangement links TRBV27 to TRBJ1-6; D not resolved. This CDR3 is 13 amino acids long. V lost 4 bases, J lost 8 bases, and 9 bases lay in between. Germline values: CDR1 MNHEY, CDR2 SMNVEV (reference sequence). The chain's CDR3 is CASSSIPDSPLHF. For the CDR3, the DNA is TGTGCCAGCAGTTCGATCCCGGATTCACCCCTCCACTTT.

V usage is TRBV5-4 and J usage is TRBJ2-3; D is possibly TRBD1 or TRBD2 (5 bases each). CDR3 size: 13 residues. With 1 base removed from V and 5 bases from J, the gap between germline ends came to 8 bases. Germline CDR1 and CDR2: SGHNT and YYREEE (reference sequence). This CDR3 reads CASSLWGKDTQYF. DNA of the CDR3: TGTGCCAGCAGCTTGTGGGGGAAAGATACGCAGTATTTT. Looking up the rest from reference TRBV5-4 and TRBJ2-3 gives the full variable domain: ETGVTQSPTHLIKTRGQQVTLRCSSQSGHNTVSWYQQALGQGPQFIFQYYREEENGRGNFPPRFSGLQFPNYSSELNVNALELDDSALYLCASSLWGKDTQYFGPGTRLTVL.

This rearrangement joins TRBV18 to TRBJ2-7; 9 nucleotides match TRBD1. Germline CDR1 KGHSH, CDR2 LQKENI. V lost 0 bases to trimming and J lost 7 bases; unmatched junction nucleotides: 7. This CDR3 is built from 15 residues. For the CDR3, the DNA is TGTGCCAGCTCACCACCGGGACAGGGTTCTAGAGAGCAGTACTTC. This sequence encodes CASSPPGQGSREQYF.

V and J are TRBV5-8 and TRBJ2-3; 10 bases align to TRBD1. The V gene's germline CDR1 is SGHTS and CDR2 YDEGEE. CDR3 size: 15 residues. V lost 4 bases and J lost 4; bases outside the gene matches: 6. This chain's CDR3 is CASSPTGGVSDTQYF. In nucleotides, the CDR3 is TGTGCCAGCAGCCCGACAGGGGGCGTCTCAGATACGCAGTATTTT. Together with reference TRBV5-8 and TRBJ2-3, the CDR3 gives the full variable domain: EAGVTQSPTHLIKTRGQQATLRCSPISGHTSVYWYQQALGLGLQFLLWYDEGEERNRGNFPPRFSGRQFPNYSSELNVNALELEDSALYLCASSPTGGVSDTQYFGPGTRLTVL.

V and J are TRBV2 and TRBJ2-3; 11 bases are a match to TRBD1. Unmatched junction bases numbered 10, after V lost 4 bases and J lost 4 bases. The CDR3 consists of 17 residues. Germline V gene lookup returns CDR1 SNHLY and CDR2 FYNNEI. CDR3 protein: CASSGRGQGALADTQYF. CDR3 bases: TGTGCCAGCAGTGGGAGAGGACAGGGGGCACTGGCAGATACGCAGTATTTT.

The chain recombines TRBV6-6 with TRBJ1-1; TRBD1 matches at 8 bases. Germline V gene data show CDR1 as MNHNY and CDR2 as SVGAGI (reference sequence). The V gene end was trimmed by 5 bases and the J gene end by 8 bases; junction bases not matched to a gene: 7. The CDR3 is made up of 13 amino acids. The CDR3 DNA follows: TGTGCCAGCAGTCTCCTTCGGGACAGGGAAGCTTTCTTT. It encodes CASSLLRDREAFF.

The V gene is TRBV10-3, the J gene TRBJ1-1, with 7 bases fitting TRBD1. CDR1 and CDR2 from the germline V gene are ENHRY and SYGVKD. This CDR3 comprises 13 residues. V lost 6 bases and J lost 1; bases outside the gene matches: 2. Here the CDR3 reads CAISGQENTEAFF. The CDR3 DNA is TGTGCCATCAGCGGACAGGAGAACACTGAAGCTTTCTTT.

The chain recombines TRBV5-4 with TRBJ2-7, with 8 positions matching TRBD1. Unmatched junction bases numbered 8, after V lost 2 bases and J lost 4 bases. This CDR3 is 15 amino acids long. Germline V gives CDR1 SGHNT, CDR2 YYREEE (reference sequence). CDR3 DNA: TGTGCCAGCAGCTTTGGACCGGGACAGGCTTACGAGCAGTACTTC. This gives the protein CASSFGPGQAYEQYF.

The V call is TRBV29-1, the J call TRBJ1-5; D gene uncertain. The germline CDR1 and CDR2 sequences are SQVTM and ANQGSEA. Between the trimmed V and J ends, which lost 4 bases and 7 bases, there was a span of 11 bases. This CDR3 is 12 amino acids long. This CDR3 is CSVGNEGQPQHF. The CDR3 DNA sequence: TGCAGCGTTGGGAATGAAGGCCAGCCCCAGCATTTT.

This sequence joins TRBV5-4 and TRBJ1-1; D call uncertain. Trimming took 4 bases from V and 4 from J, leaving 11 bases between them. This CDR3 has 13 amino acids. Per the germline V gene, CDR1 is SGHNT and CDR2 is YYREEE (reference sequence). The CDR3 here is CASSPVDGTEAFF. In DNA, the CDR3 is TGTGCCAGCAGCCCGGTCGATGGCACTGAAGCTTTCTTT.

The chain carries TRBV5-6 and TRBJ1-3; D is ambiguous. V lost 5 bases to trimming and J lost 3 bases, with 12 bases between them. The CDR3 has 14 residues. Germline CDR1 and CDR2: SGHDT and YYEEEE. This CDR3 is CASSLVGFGNTIYF. The CDR3 nucleotides are TGTGCCAGCAGTCTCGTAGGGTTTGGAAACACCATATATTTT.

The CDR3 here is CASSQASGTSTDTQYF. For the CDR3, the DNA is TGCGCCAGCAGCCAAGCGTCAGGGACTAGCACAGATACGCAGTATTTT. The chain links TRBV4-3 to TRBJ2-3, with D maybe TRBD2 (6 bases). This CDR3 is built from 16 residues. From germline, CDR1 is LGHNA and CDR2 YSLEER. Trimming took 1 base from V and 0 from J, leaving 11 bases between them.

The chain recombines TRBV5-6 with TRBJ2-1, with a tentative D call TRBD1 (6 bases). CDR3 length: 16 amino acids. Deletions cut 4 bases from V and 6 bases from J, with 20 bases between. From germline, CDR1 is SGHDT and CDR2 YYEEEE. The CDR3 DNA reads as TGTGCCAGCAGCCCGTACCGGACAGTTCCTGGCAATGAGCAGTTCTTC. This gives the protein CASSPYRTVPGNEQFF. Full variable domain (remainder filled in from reference TRBV5-6 and TRBJ2-1): DAGVTQSPTHLIKTRGQQVTLRCSPKSGHDTVSWYQQALGQGPQFIFQYYEEEERQRGNFPDRFSGHQFPNYSSELNVNALLLGDSALYLCASSPYRTVPGNEQFFGPGTRLTVL.